The 28 T cell receptor beta chains below all came from one sample that was sequenced in a study of identical twins. TCRdb reprocessed the 5' RACE reads via MiXCR and lists one record per CDR3 protein. This table has hundreds of thousands of distinct CDR3 sequences, roughly 12% appearing once. These records were also assigned to another study, of yellow fever vaccine responses in identical twins.

Sequenced sample: PBMCs. These receptors all stem from a woman under 30 in good health.

The chain employs TRBV12-3 or TRBV12-4 and TRBJ1-6; 9 nucleotides agree with TRBD1. With V trimmed by 6 bases and J by 5 bases, 5 bases remained unmatched. There are 15 residues in the CDR3. CDR3 sequence reads: CASRTGQGNNSPLHF. CDR3 nucleotides: TGTGCCAGCAGGACGGGACAGGGTAATAATTCACCCCTCCACTTT.

This clonotype was detected only a few times. The chain joins TRBV7-9 to TRBJ1-5, with D unresolved. V gave up 5 bases and J gave up 2 bases, with 10 bases separating them. CDR1 and CDR2 (germline): SEHNR, FQNEAQ (reference sequence). This CDR3 is built from 14 residues. This CDR3 is CASSPNGGNQPQHF. The CDR3 nucleotides read TGTGCCAGCAGCCCCAACGGGGGCAATCAGCCCCAGCATTTT.

This chain joins TRBV5-1 and TRBJ1-3, with D perhaps matching TRBD1 (6 bases). V lost 3 bases and J lost 0, with 19 bases in between. This CDR3 is 18 amino acids long. The germline gives CDR1 SGHRS, CDR2 YFSETQ. The CDR3 here is CASSSRTVFDDSGNTIYF. CDR3 in DNA: TGCGCCAGCAGCTCGCGGACAGTATTTGACGACTCTGGAAACACCATATATTTT.

This clonotype was seen a handful of times. The rearrangement links TRBV12-3 or TRBV12-4 to TRBJ2-5; weak D call: TRBD1 (6 bases). Between the trimmed V and J ends, which lost 6 bases and 3 bases, there was a span of 14 bases. The CDR3 loop spans 14 amino acids. The CDR3 bases are TGTGCCAGCAGCAGGGGTATTGGGGAAGAGACCCAGTACTTC. This codes for CASSRGIGEETQYF.

The V and J genes are TRBV2 and TRBJ2-7; D perhaps matches TRBD2 (5 bases). The V end was cut by 2 bases, the J end by 7 bases, with 9 bases between. Germline V lookup: CDR1 SNHLY, CDR2 FYNNEI. The CDR3 extends over 12 amino acids. The CDR3 loop is CASSELAEEQYF. For the CDR3, the DNA is TGTGCCAGCAGTGAACTAGCAGAGGAGCAGTACTTC.

The chain combines TRBV6-6 with TRBJ2-1; possible D gene TRBD2, 6 bases. Trimming left V 10 bases short and J 2 bases short, with 9 bases between. Germline-derived CDR1 and CDR2 are MNHNY and SVGAGI (reference sequence). The CDR3 has 12 residues. The CDR3 region has the DNA TGTGCCACCGGGAGTACCTACAATGAGCAGTTCTTC. This gives the protein CATGSTYNEQFF.

This chain links TRBV12-3 or TRBV12-4 with TRBJ2-1, with 8 nucleotides matching TRBD2. The CDR3 covers 15 residues. V lost 10 bases to trimming and J lost 5 bases; unmatched junction nucleotides: 13. CDR3 loop: CATTGRAGGHNEQFF. The CDR3, as DNA: TGTGCCACCACCGGCCGGGCGGGAGGACACAATGAGCAGTTCTTC.

This clonotype was observed many times. The chain has TRBV10-3 and TRBJ2-3, with 8 bases that match TRBD2. Germline-derived CDR1 and CDR2 are ENHRY and SYGVKD. After removal of 4 bases from V and 5 bases from J, the junction contained 5 bases not matched to a gene. The CDR3 is made up of 14 amino acids. For the CDR3, the DNA is TGTGCCATCAGTGCAGCGGGGGTGGAAGATACGCAGTATTTT. Its translation is CAISAAGVEDTQYF.

The chain recombines TRBV24-1 with TRBJ2-1; the D gene is possibly TRBD2 (5 bases). Between the trimmed V and J ends, which lost 12 bases and 6 bases, there was a span of 14 bases. CDR1 and CDR2 from the germline V gene are KGHDR and SFDVKD. The CDR3 is 12 amino acids. This CDR3 reads CAAEGRLNEQFF. The DNA of the CDR3 is TGTGCCGCCGAGGGAAGGCTCAATGAGCAGTTCTTC.

This clonotype was counted ten times or more. This sequence joins TRBV15 and TRBJ2-1; no clear D gene. This CDR3 is built from 16 residues. Trimming removed 0 bases from V and 8 bases from J, with 17 bases in between. Looked up from germline, CDR1 is LNHNV and CDR2 is YYDKDF (reference sequence). CDR3 amino acids: CATSRESTRLGDEQFF. CDR3 in DNA: TGTGCCACCAGCAGAGAATCGACCCGTCTCGGCGATGAGCAGTTCTTC. Drawing the rest from reference TRBV15 and TRBJ2-1, the complete variable domain is DAMVIQNPRYQVTQFGKPVTLSCSQTLNHNVMYWYQQKSSQAPKLLFHYYDKDFNNEADTPDNFQSRRPNTSFCFLDIRSPGLGDTAMYLCATSRESTRLGDEQFFGPGTRLTVL.

This clonotype turned up a few times. The rearrangement uses TRBV7-3 and TRBJ2-5, with 7 bases fitting TRBD2. Unmatched junction bases numbered 10, after V lost 4 bases and J lost 2 bases. The V gene's germline CDR1 is SGHTA and CDR2 FQGTGA. This CDR3 is built from 16 residues. In DNA form, the CDR3 reads TGTGCCAGCAGCTCACGGGGGAGGGGACCACAAGAGACCCAGTACTTC. Amino acids: CASSSRGRGPQETQYF.

In its sample, this clonotype was seen a few times. The chain links TRBV10-3 to TRBJ1-1, with D tentatively TRBD1 (5 bases). Trimming took 6 bases from V and 6 from J, leaving 11 bases between them. This CDR3 has 12 residues. Germline lookup yields CDR1 ENHRY and CDR2 SYGVKD. The DNA of the CDR3 is TGTGCCATCAGGGGCAGGGAGTCTGAAGCTTTCTTT. This gives the protein CAIRGRESEAFF.

This rearrangement joins TRBV6-5 to TRBJ2-7; a weak D match, TRBD1 (6 bases). This CDR3 region has 14 residues. Germline CDR1 and CDR2: MNHEY and SVGAGI. The V end was cut by 0 bases, the J end by 3 bases, with 9 bases between. The DNA for the CDR3 is TGTGCCAGCAGTTACTCGGTGGACAGCTACGAGCAGTACTTC. Its translation is CASSYSVDSYEQYF.

This clonotype was seen a few times. The rearrangement uses TRBV2 and TRBJ1-2; D possibly corresponds to TRBD1 (5 bases). Germline V gives CDR1 SNHLY, CDR2 FYNNEI. Between the trimmed V and J ends, which lost 6 bases and 4 bases, there was a span of 15 bases. The CDR3 totals 14 residues. CDR3 nucleotides: TGTGCCAGCAGGGCCCGGGGCGGTACCTATGGCTACACCTTC. It is translated as CASRARGGTYGYTF.

This chain joins TRBV28 and TRBJ2-7; a possible D gene is TRBD1 (6 bases). This CDR3 contains 15 residues. Germline V CDR1 and CDR2: MDHEN, SYDVKM. V was cut by 2 bases and J by 3 bases, with 14 bases left in between. Here the CDR3 reads CASSLGQGWSYEQYV. The CDR3 DNA is TGTGCCAGCAGTTTAGGGCAGGGGTGGAGCTACGAGCAGTACGTC.

This chain joins TRBV4-1 and TRBJ1-2, with D perhaps matching TRBD1 (6 bases). CDR3 size: 15 residues. Germline-derived CDR1 and CDR2 are MGHRA and YSYEKL. V lost 0 bases and J 7 bases, leaving 15 bases between the germline ends. The CDR3 DNA reads as TGCGCCAGCAGCCAAGAGGACTCGGGGACACGTGGCTACACCTTC. Protein product: CASSQEDSGTRGYTF.

This clonotype was counted a few times. The V call is TRBV11-2, the J call TRBJ2-5; D is ambiguous. Trimming removed 0 bases at V and 6 bases at J, with 5 bases between. The CDR3 runs to 12 residues. CDR1 is SGHAT and CDR2 is FQNNGV in the germline V gene. The CDR3 reads CASSLDPKTQYF. CDR3 DNA sequence: TGTGCCAGCAGCTTAGATCCTAAGACCCAGTACTTC.

This clonotype was recorded a few times. The V call is TRBV11-2, the J call TRBJ1-1; TRBD1 matches 7 bases. Germline V CDR1 and CDR2: SGHAT, FQNNGV. CDR3 size: 14 residues. V was pared by 0 bases and J by 4 bases, with 2 bases of the junction left unmatched. The CDR3 protein is CASSLDRTGTEAFF. CDR3 DNA: TGTGCCAGCAGCTTAGATCGGACAGGCACTGAAGCTTTCTTT.

This clonotype was counted a few times. CDR3 DNA: TGTGCCAGCAGCAGCTCATTAAGGCGGAGGGATCAAGAGACCCAGTACTTC. It is translated as CASSSSLRRRDQETQYF. The chain links TRBV28 to TRBJ2-5; TRBD2 is a possible D gene (6 bases). The length of the CDR3 is 17 residues. V lost 6 bases and J lost 2, with 22 bases in between. CDR1 and CDR2 (germline): MDHEN, SYDVKM.

Details on this clonotype: A much larger clone differs by one base, so this may be a read error. The V call is TRBV28, the J call TRBJ2-7, with 9 nucleotides matching TRBD2. The germline V gene encodes CDR1 MDHEN and CDR2 SYDVKM. The CDR3 spans 20 residues. Losses at the gene ends were 7 bases for V and 3 bases for J; bases not matched to a gene: 25. For the CDR3, the DNA is TGTGCCAGCACTTTCCCCGAGGTTCCGTGGCGGGAGGGCCAGGACTACGAGCAGTACTTC. This codes for CASTFPEVPWREGQDYEQYF.

The sample holds many counts of this clonotype. The chain has TRBV6-1 and TRBJ2-3; TRBD2 matches at 9 bases. This CDR3 has 16 amino acids. Germline loops: CDR1 MNHNS, CDR2 SASEGT. V lost 1 base and J lost 2; bases outside the gene matches: 4. CDR3 region: CASSEGAGGVTDTQYF. The CDR3 DNA is TGTGCCAGCAGTGAAGGAGCGGGAGGAGTCACAGATACGCAGTATTTT.

This clonotype turned up a few times. This chain uses TRBV24-1 with TRBJ2-1, with 8 nucleotides matching TRBD2. Germline CDR1 and CDR2: KGHDR and SFDVKD. This CDR3 has 14 residues. V lost 5 bases, J lost 2 bases, and 1 base stayed unmatched. CDR3 sequence reads: CATSVAGTYNEQFF. CDR3 nucleotide sequence: TGTGCCACCAGTGTAGCGGGGACCTACAATGAGCAGTTCTTC.

The chain carries TRBV2 and TRBJ2-1; possibly TRBD2 for D (5 bases). V dropped 8 bases and J dropped 9 bases, with 35 bases sitting between them. The CDR3 loop spans 19 amino acids. Germline CDR1 is SNHLY and CDR2 is FYNNEI. The CDR3 DNA sequence: TGTGCCAGCCCCCCTTCTGGAACCGGTACTCTAGCTGTTATTAGTGAGCAGTTCTTC. It specifies CASPPSGTGTLAVISEQFF.

This clonotype was recorded a few times. The chain has TRBV24-1 and TRBJ1-2, with D maybe TRBD1 (6 bases). The germline V gene has CDR1 KGHDR and CDR2 SFDVKD. V shed 1 base and J shed 8 bases, with 19 bases lying between them. CDR3 length: 16 residues. The CDR3 region is CATSDFGGVGSIGYTF. Written as DNA, the CDR3 is TGTGCCACCAGTGATTTTGGGGGCGTGGGTTCTATAGGCTACACCTTC.

The chain carries TRBV7-9 and TRBJ2-4, with D possibly matching TRBD1 (5 bases). The CDR3 length is 17 residues. CDR1 and CDR2 (germline): SEHNR, FQNEAQ (reference sequence). V was pared by 4 bases and J by 0 bases, with 16 bases between. The CDR3 region is CASSSNSDRLAKNIQYF. In nucleotides, the CDR3 is TGTGCCAGCAGCTCAAACTCTGACAGACTAGCCAAAAACATTCAGTACTTC. Variable domain in full (rest from reference TRBV7-9 and TRBJ2-4): DTGVSQNPRHKITKRGQNVTFRCDPISEHNRLYWYRQTLGQGPEFLTYFQNEAQLEKSRLLSDRFSAERPKGSFSTLEIQRTEQGDSAMYLCASSSNSDRLAKNIQYFGAGTRLSVL.

This clonotype was seen a few times. The chain has TRBV12-3 or TRBV12-4 and TRBJ2-5; the D gene is possibly TRBD2 (6 bases). The CDR3 runs to 14 residues. The germline V and J ends were trimmed by 6 bases and 4 bases, with 15 bases remaining between them. For the CDR3, the DNA is TGTGCCAGCAGCCTAGGGGTGGAGGGAGAGACCCAGTACTTC. It codes for CASSLGVEGETQYF.

A few counts support this clonotype. This chain joins TRBV5-6 and TRBJ1-1; D is unclear. The CDR3 runs to 13 residues. Trimming cost V 0 bases and J 9 bases, with 12 bases left between them. The V gene's germline CDR1 is SGHDT and CDR2 YYEEEE. CDR3 loop: CASSLGGPGKAFF. The CDR3 coding sequence is TGTGCCAGCAGCTTGGGGGGTCCCGGGAAAGCTTTCTTT.

This clonotype was counted many times. V and J are TRBV7-8 and TRBJ1-6, with TRBD1 matching 11 bases. CDR1 and CDR2 (germline): SGHVS, FQNEAQ. CDR3 length: 15 amino acids. V was clipped by 4 bases and J by 7 bases; unmatched bases: 3. The CDR3 here is CASSWGQGVNSPLHF. As DNA, the CDR3 is TGTGCCAGCAGCTGGGGACAGGGGGTGAATTCACCCCTCCACTTT.